This T cell receptor beta chain was recorded in a study of cytomegalovirus exposure and HLA in healthy donors. Regarding the study as a whole: In vitro data verified a few CMV-associated chains as specific for CMV antigens. Some TCR beta chains (more than 150 of them) were listed as cytomegalovirus-associated.

Points on this clone: What it binds is unknown.

This CDR3 is built from 14 residues. CDR1 and CDR2 from the germline V gene are SGHTA and FQGNSA. V lost 2 bases, J lost 6 bases, and 13 bases lay in between. Separation from the roughly 600-subject first cohort characterized the approximately 130-subject validation cohort, to which the donors belonged. Clones were sequenced by immunoSEQ multiplex PCR, and TCRdb holds only the in-frame ones, with some missing. The data show nearly 110,000 clones, about 88% seen once. J is TRBJ1-2 and V is TRBV7-2; D unresolved. The sample consisted of PBMCs. The sequence came from a woman aged 18-29 years in good health and CMV-seropositive. The CDR3 region is CASSLTPFQDGYTF. The CDR3 nucleotides are TGTGCCAGCAGCTTAACACCTTTTCAGGATGGCTACACCTTC.